Listed here are 5 T cell receptor beta chains from one sample, sequenced in a study of blood T cell repertoires in COVID-19. Some clones are missing from TCRdb's copy, which holds only in-frame ones; the method was immunoSEQ multiplex PCR. The sample yields 45,000 to 50,000 clones, around 83% seen once. The material sequenced was peripheral blood. The receptors come from a man aged 60-69 years with active COVID-19.

This rearrangement joins TRBV15 to TRBJ2-3; TRBD2 might be the D (5 bases). This CDR3 has 16 residues. Deletions cut 5 bases from V and 0 bases from J, with 15 bases between. Germline V gene sequence: CDR1 LNHNV, CDR2 YYDKDF (reference sequence). CDR3 protein: CATSLGLITSTDTQYF. CDR3 DNA sequence: TGTGCCACCAGCCTTGGACTGATCACCAGCACAGATACGCAGTATTTT. Full variable domain (rest looked up from reference TRBV15 and TRBJ2-3): DAMVIQNPRYQVTQFGKPVTLSCSQTLNHNVMYWYQQKSSQAPKLLFHYYDKDFNNEADTPDNFQSRRPNTSFCFLDIRSPGLGDTAMYLCATSLGLITSTDTQYFGPGTRLTVL.

The chain has TRBV10-2 and TRBJ2-3; 15 nucleotides agree with TRBD2. Per germline, CDR1 WSHSY and CDR2 SAAADI. V lost 4 bases to trimming and J lost 5 bases; unmatched junction nucleotides: 7. CDR3 size: 17 residues. Written as DNA, the CDR3 is TGCGCCAGCAGTGGGGGACTAGCGGGAGGACCTGGAGATACGCAGTATTTT. It is translated as CASSGGLAGGPGDTQYF.

This clone has a single count. V usage is TRBV7-8 and J usage is TRBJ2-5; TRBD2 matches 8 bases. The CDR3 is 19 amino acids. In germline, CDR1 is SGHVS, CDR2 FQNEAQ. Losses at the gene ends were 2 bases for V and 0 bases for J; bases not matched to a gene: 14. DNA of the CDR3: TGTGCCAGCAGCTTACTCCTAGGGCGGGGGGCCCCACACCAAGAGACCCAGTACTTC. This encodes CASSLLLGRGAPHQETQYF.

The chain has TRBV6-5 and TRBJ2-1; 8 positions match TRBD1. Germline assignment: CDR1 MNHEY and CDR2 SVGAGI. The CDR3 runs 16 residues. V shed 4 bases, J shed 4 bases, and the junction held 9 bases outside the gene matches. CDR3 sequence (DNA): TGTGCCAGCAGTTCCGACAGGGGCCTAGCGTACAATGAGCAGTTCTTC. Its protein is CASSSDRGLAYNEQFF.

The chain is built from TRBV7-8 and TRBJ2-7; 11 nucleotides match TRBD2. V trimming: 5 bases; J trimming: 3 bases; junction bases outside the gene matches: 6. The CDR3 contains 15 residues. Germline CDR1 is SGHVS and CDR2 is FQNEAQ. The CDR3 protein is CASSRATSGGYEQYF. In DNA, the CDR3 is TGTGCCAGCAGCCGAGCTACTAGCGGGGGCTACGAGCAGTACTTC.